This TCR beta chain was documented in a study of CD8 T cells in Susac syndrome. Study summary: Eight or nine of the sequenced Susac syndrome patients were in remission, and six had active disease.

RNA, at about 0.45 to 1 ug, was reverse transcribed with random hexamers. TCRdb re-derived calls from the immunoSEQ multiplex PCR reads in MiXCR, one entry per CDR3 protein. The sample lists around 170,000 distinct CDR3 sequences; more than 85% were seen once. The CDR3 loop spans 12 amino acids. Trimming took off 6 bases at V and 6 bases at J, with 8 bases between the two ends. The chain recombines TRBV12-3 or TRBV12-4 with TRBJ2-2; D is undetermined. Sequencing was performed on CD8+ T cells from PBMCs. The source of this sequence is a human donor with Susac syndrome. The CDR3 DNA follows: TGTGCCAGCAGGCGCGGTCCCGGGGAGCTGTTTTTT. It translates to CASRRGPGELFF.